The next 13 T cell receptor beta chains were all read from a single sample in a study of blood T cells in healthy people across ages. A J-beta primer mix and a sample-barcoded 5' primer were used in a second PCR of roughly 7 to 12 cycles. TCRdb itself ran the 5' RACE reads through MiXCR, one entry per CDR3 protein. Seen here are fewer than 2,000,000 distinct CDR3 sequences, 30% to 40% observed once, and the top ten hold about 10%. Sequenced sample: blood. The receptor source for this set is a woman in her twenties or thirties in good health.

This clonotype was counted between two and nine times. This CDR3 reads CASSLVGSGGRDNEQFF. CDR3 coding DNA: TGCGCCAGCAGCTTGGTAGGTAGCGGGGGTCGAGACAATGAGCAGTTCTTC. This chain connects TRBV5-1 to TRBJ2-1; the match to TRBD2 covers 9 bases. With V trimmed by 0 bases and J by 5 bases, 9 bases remained unmatched. CDR1 is SGHRS, CDR2 YFSETQ, per germline. This CDR3 is built from 17 residues.

This clonotype occurred once. At one end, the junction sequence differs from germline, possibly due to a read error. The chain recombines TRBV3-1 with TRBJ2-3; a weak D match, TRBD1 (6 bases). The V gene's germline CDR1 is LGHDT and CDR2 YNNKEL (reference sequence). The CDR3 runs to 15 residues. DNA for the CDR3: TGTGCCAGCAGCCAAGTGGGAGCGAGGACAGATGCGCAGTATTTT. Amino acid sequence: CASSQVGARTDAQYF.

The genes are TRBV29-1 and TRBJ1-1, with D possibly TRBD1 on 5 matching bases. The V gene's germline CDR1 is SQVTM and CDR2 ANQGSEA. Trimming stripped 8 bases from V and 1 base from J, with 8 bases between. The CDR3 loop spans 11 amino acids. CDR3 sequence: CSFQGNTEAFF. Written as DNA, the CDR3 is TGCAGCTTCCAGGGGAACACTGAAGCTTTCTTT.

This clonotype has a handful of counts. V gene TRBV5-1 combines with J gene TRBJ2-3, with D perhaps TRBD2 (5 bases). Germline CDR1 and CDR2: SGHRS and YFSETQ. The CDR3 sequence is 11 residues long. The V end was cut by 6 bases, the J end by 6 bases, with 8 bases between. The CDR3 here is CASTGGDTQYF. The CDR3 bases are TGCGCCAGCACTGGAGGTGATACGCAGTATTTT.

CDR3 region: CASSCIRNRVDTDTQYF. CDR3 sequence (DNA): TGTGCCAGCAGCTGTATAAGGAACAGGGTAGACACAGATACGCAGTATTTT. The chain joins TRBV2 to TRBJ2-3, with D maybe TRBD1 (6 bases). Germline-derived CDR1 and CDR2 are SNHLY and FYNNEI. CDR3 length: 17 residues. V lost 6 bases to trimming and J lost 2 bases, with 21 bases between them.

The chain has TRBV5-1 and TRBJ2-7, with D tentatively TRBD2 (5 bases). V gave up 3 bases and J gave up 0 bases, with 19 bases separating them. Germline assignment: CDR1 SGHRS and CDR2 YFSETQ. This CDR3 is built from 17 residues. The CDR3 is CASSWTGRSLSSYEQYF. In DNA form, the CDR3 reads TGCGCCAGCAGCTGGACTGGTAGGAGCCTAAGCTCCTACGAGCAGTACTTC.

This rearrangement joins TRBV21-1 to TRBJ2-3; the table's D call, TRBD1, was not checked against the DNA. TRBV21-1 constitutes a pseudogene. The CDR3 covers 19 residues. The CDR3 DNA follows: TGTGCCAGCAGCAAATTCAGACAGGGGTGTGGTTTTAGCCCAGATACGCAGTATTTT. Translated, it gives CASSKFRQGCGFSPDTQYF.

The sample holds a few counts of this clonotype. This rearrangement joins TRBV12-5 to TRBJ2-1, with a possible D match to TRBD2 (6 bases). CDR3 length equals 14 residues. Germline-derived CDR1 and CDR2 are LGHNT and FRNRAP. V was cut by 5 bases and J by 4 bases, with 12 bases left in between. The CDR3 bases are TGTGCTAGTGGTCTGGGACTGGAATACAATGAGCAGTTCTTC. Translation gives CASGLGLEYNEQFF.

The chain uses TRBV2 and TRBJ2-5, with D possibly being TRBD1 (8 bases). CDR1 is SNHLY, CDR2 FYNNEI, per germline. V was trimmed by 6 bases and J by 7 bases, leaving 18 bases between them. The CDR3 spans 14 residues. The DNA of the CDR3 is TGTGCCAGCAGACAGGGGGGGGCCCTGTTGACCCAGTACTTC. As protein: CASRQGGALLTQYF.

The chain recombines TRBV10-3 with TRBJ2-5; D uncertain. This CDR3 is built from 13 residues. Looked up from germline, CDR1 is ENHRY and CDR2 is SYGVKD. V gave up 6 bases and J gave up 1 base, with 9 bases separating them. This CDR3 reads CAISPPSQETQYF. In DNA form, the CDR3 reads TGTGCCATCAGCCCCCCCTCCCAAGAGACCCAGTACTTC.

This clonotype was counted a few times. This rearrangement joins TRBV10-3 to TRBJ2-2; D gene ambiguous. Trimming left V 6 bases short and J 5 bases short, with 7 bases between. The CDR3 loop spans 12 amino acids. The germline CDR1 and CDR2 sequences are ENHRY and SYGVKD. CDR3 sequence (DNA): TGTGCCATCAGAAAGTGGACCGGGGAGCTGTTTTTT. Amino acids: CAIRKWTGELFF.

This clonotype came up a few times. The V call is TRBV12-3 or TRBV12-4, the J call TRBJ2-1; D gene unclear. CDR3 length: 18 residues. V was pared by 0 bases and J by 4 bases, with 19 bases between. The CDR3 nucleotides are TGTGCCAGCAGTTTAGCGTTCGACCACCCTGACCCTTACAATGAGCAGTTCTTC. Protein: CASSLAFDHPDPYNEQFF.

V is TRBV7-3 and J is TRBJ2-3; 15 positions match TRBD2. V lost 5 bases, J lost 4 bases, and 4 bases stayed unmatched. The CDR3 is 16 amino acids. Germline V lookup: CDR1 SGHTA, CDR2 FQGTGA. CDR3 DNA sequence: TGTGCCAGCAGCCGGACTAGCGGGGGGGGTTCAGATACGCAGTATTTT. Protein: CASSRTSGGGSDTQYF. Together with reference TRBV7-3 and TRBJ2-3, the CDR3 gives the full variable domain: GAGVSQTPSNKVTEKGKYVELRCDPISGHTALYWYRQSLGQGPEFLIYFQGTGAADDSGLPNDRFFAVRPEGSVSTLKIQRTERGDSAVYLCASSRTSGGGSDTQYFGPGTRLTVL.